This T cell receptor beta chain was documented in a study of T cells in Graves' hyperthyroidism and ophthalmopathy. Germline CDR1 reads DFQATT; CDR2 reads SNEGSKA (reference sequence). This CDR3 contains 12 residues. Losses at the gene ends were 5 bases for V and 4 bases for J; bases not matched to a gene: 2. TCR beta CDR3 regions were amplified from RNA. The HTBI primer set served for first-round RT-PCR of the TCR CDR3. TCRdb itself ran the multiplex PCR reads through MiXCR, one entry per CDR3 protein. This sample carries about 270,000 distinct CDR3 sequences, 13% to 15% of them seen once, and the ten largest clones take 30%.

This TCR came from a woman aged 45-59 years with Graves' hyperthyroidism that later progressed to Graves' ophthalmopathy. The chain uses TRBV20-1 and TRBJ2-1; 7 bases are a match to TRBD1. Material: blood. The CDR3 DNA reads TGCAGTGCTCCGGGACAGTACAATGAGCAGTTCTTC. Its translation: CSAPGQYNEQFF.